One and the same sample provided the 3 T cell receptor beta chains below, sequenced in a study of blood T cell repertoires in COVID-19. The table came from immunoSEQ multiplex PCR; TCRdb's copy has only in-frame clones and leaves some out. The table has 200,000 to 300,000 clones, 80% to 95% seen once. Sequencing used peripheral blood. The source is a young man with COVID-19, enrolled during active disease.

The chain couples TRBV6-5 to TRBJ1-5, with a tentative D call TRBD1 (6 bases). The CDR3 has 16 residues. Germline-derived CDR1 and CDR2 are MNHEY and SVGAGI. V dropped 2 bases and J dropped 1 base, with 12 bases sitting between them. CDR3 coding DNA: TGTGCCAGCAGTTACGACAGGACCAGAAGCAATCAGCCCCAGCATTTT. Protein product: CASSYDRTRSNQPQHF.

The CDR3 region is CASSGPPFNGYTF. The CDR3 DNA sequence: TGCGCCAGCAGCGGCCCGCCGTTTAATGGCTACACCTTC. The chain has TRBV5-1 and TRBJ1-2; D is uncertain. CDR3 length equals 13 residues. Trimming removed 4 bases from V and 6 bases from J, with 13 bases in between. The germline gives CDR1 SGHRS, CDR2 YFSETQ.

The chain links TRBV12-5 to TRBJ1-6; tentative D call: TRBD1 (6 bases). The CDR3 extends over 21 amino acids. Germline CDR1 and CDR2: LGHNT and FRNRAP. Trimming pared 2 bases from V and 7 bases from J, leaving 30 bases between. Here the CDR3 reads CASGLIPGVRDQSAYNSPLHF. CDR3 bases: TGTGCTAGTGGTTTGATCCCAGGGGTAAGGGATCAATCGGCATACAATTCACCCCTCCACTTT.